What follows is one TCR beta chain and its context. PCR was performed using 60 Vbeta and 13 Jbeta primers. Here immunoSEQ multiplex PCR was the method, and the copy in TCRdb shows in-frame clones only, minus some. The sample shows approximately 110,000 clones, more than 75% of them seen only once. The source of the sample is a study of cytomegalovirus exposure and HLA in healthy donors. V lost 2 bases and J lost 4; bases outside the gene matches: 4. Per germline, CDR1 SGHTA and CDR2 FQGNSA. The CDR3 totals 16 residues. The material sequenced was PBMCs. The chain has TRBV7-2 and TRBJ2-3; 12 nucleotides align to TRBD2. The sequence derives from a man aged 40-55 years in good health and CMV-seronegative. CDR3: CASSLLAGGPADTQYF. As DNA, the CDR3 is TGTGCCAGCAGCTTACTAGCGGGGGGGCCCGCAGATACGCAGTATTTT.